This T cell receptor beta chain was documented in a study of blood T cell repertoires in COVID-19. Study at large: The United States, Italy and Spain provided the acute and convalescent COVID-19 samples.

Original analysis: Estimates of nucleated cell counts were drawn from the amplification of reference gene primers. Here immunoSEQ multiplex PCR was the method, and the copy in TCRdb shows in-frame clones only, minus some. V and J calls and clone size are copied from that table; D and trimming were computed from the DNA. The profile shows hundreds of thousands of clones, nearly 90% of them singletons. Participants, 18 to 89 years old, spanned under 25 US areas. Clinical history as reported by participants underpinned cohort assignment. This clone was detected only once. Trimming at V came to 5 bases and at J to 8 bases, leaving 6 bases not matched to a gene. The CDR3 sequence is 13 residues long. The germline CDR1 and CDR2 sequences are SGHAT and FQNNGV.

This sequence joins TRBV11-2 and TRBJ1-3; 7 positions agree with TRBD1. The sequenced material came from PBMCs or T cells enriched from blood (not recorded which). The TCR sequence derives from a woman aged 18-29 years with acute COVID-19. DNA of the CDR3: TGTGCCAGCAGCCGAGACAGGGAGGACACCATATATTTT. It translates to CASSRDREDTIYF.